The sequence of this T cell receptor (beta chain) was determined in a study of cytomegalovirus exposure and HLA in healthy donors. Vbeta (60) and Jbeta (13) primers were used in the PCR. Per the authors' pipeline: The authors later counted 70 million to 80 million unique TCR beta chains, 9.5 million to 11 million of them shared. Clones were sequenced by immunoSEQ multiplex PCR, and TCRdb holds only the in-frame ones, with some missing. The DNA was the basis for D and trimming; V, J and clone size are from that table. Recorded for this sample: just over 50,000 clones. To note about this clone: Its target is not known.

The CDR3 length is 14 residues. J lost 0 bases, V lost 6 bases, and 4 bases had no gene match. CDR1 MNHEY and CDR2 SMNVEV come from the germline V gene (reference sequence). General study findings and limits: A later analysis linked a missense DCLRE1C variant to TCR beta V- and J-gene trimming.

Material for sequencing was PBMCs. The chain links TRBV27 to TRBJ2-7, with TRBD1 identical over 8 bases. The receptor comes from an older woman in good health and CMV-seropositive. Here the CDR3 reads CASSTGGSSYEQYF. CDR3 DNA sequence: TGTGCCAGCAGCACAGGGGGTAGCTCCTACGAGCAGTACTTC.